The sequence of this TCR beta chain was determined in a study of post-analysis software for immune sequencing data. Study summary: Relapsing-remitting, secondary progressive and progressive-relapsing multiple sclerosis were all included among the disease courses. Regarding the study as a whole: Compared with controls, patients had more of five or six TRBV segments, including TRBV5-6, TRBV5-1 and TRBV20-1. Normalized Chao1 diversity was significantly lower in multiple sclerosis patients than in controls. F-measure co-clustering was strong for batch-matched samples.

CDR3 length equals 14 residues. Germline V gene lookup returns CDR1 SGHAT and CDR2 FQNNGV. V dropped 3 bases and J dropped 6 bases, with 11 bases sitting between them. On this clonotype: The antigen is not known.

Included in the TCR beta cDNA libraries were unique molecular identifiers. Researchers reported roughly 0.5 million cDNA molecules coming from about 0.98 to 11 million T cells. TCRdb ran MiXCR on the PCR reads and lists one entry per CDR3 protein. The data contain about 540,000 distinct CDR3 sequences, 34% of them singletons. The sequencing input was blood. The chain recombines TRBV11-2 with TRBJ1-4, with a weak D call TRBD1 (6 bases). The sequence was obtained from a girl aged 2 to 17 with multiple sclerosis. The CDR3 bases are TGTGCCAGCAGCTTGTGGAGGGGGGATGAAAAACTGTTTTTT. Translation gives CASSLWRGDEKLFF.